This TCR beta chain was documented in a study of cytomegalovirus exposure and HLA in healthy donors (dated by TCRdb to about 2017). For the study in its entirety: According to an earlier analysis of several hundred of the donors, about 179 million T cells yielded over 90 million unique TCR beta sequences and about 300 Gb of sequence data. Roughly 300 gigabases of sequencing data and 91 million or so unique TCR sequences made up an early release that covered approximately 620 HLA-typed donors. Of the approximately 400 genotyped donors, over 65% fell in the genetic ancestry cluster associated with self-reported Caucasian donors. The study aimed to test whether cataloging public T cell receptors could reveal signatures of past pathogen exposure. The T cell repertoires of 670 or so subjects were profiled by immunosequencing and related to cytomegalovirus serostatus. Along with the roughly 670-subject first cohort, a separate validation cohort of about 110 different subjects was used. High-throughput TCR immunosequencing, statistical association of individual TCRs with disease status, and machine learning were combined to predict cytomegalovirus infection status. A later analysis re-examined previously published TCR beta repertoires from around 670 donors and added high-resolution HLA genotyping to investigate patterns of TCR occurrence. Rather than using new phenotypic data, the later analysis identified candidate immune exposures from TCR beta sequences and from how often those sequences occurred across donors. An earlier analysis of more than 450 of the donors used high-throughput TCR beta sequencing to judge whether each TCR beta V gene segment behaved as functional or pseudogenic. Alongside the repertoire data, information on donor age, sex, ethnicity and CMV serostatus was compiled. In a later genetic analysis, genome-wide SNP genotypes for about 65% of the 666 donors were used, and that subset was treated as a discovery cohort. Every repertoire in the discovery cohort had been generated on one and the same sequencing platform. HLA typing covered class I and class II loci at four-digit resolution. Typing coverage differed by locus: A, B, C, DRB1 and DQB1 were typed in roughly 620-630 donors, DQA1 in about 550, DPA1 in nearly 610, and DPB1 in 400 to 480. Because of strong linkage in the cohort, five DR-DQ haplotypes were treated as single units for association and clustering. Among about 400 genotyped donors of the cohort, an average of approximately 200,000 unique TCR beta nucleotide sequences was sequenced per donor, of which about 20% were non-productive.

Measured from the cysteine to the phenylalanine, the CDR3 is 13 residues long. Only CDR3 DNA is held: 39 bases, read in frame from base 1. CDR1 and CDR2 were assigned from the germline V gene as SGHTA and FQGNSA. V is cut by 1 base and J by 3 bases, and the space between the germline ends is 7 bases. The cohort was made up of approximately 670 healthy bone marrow donors. At the time of sampling, all cohort members were nominally healthy, though unrecorded immune exposures were likely present. The donor tested CMV seropositive and was one of the 289 seropositive cohort members. A peripheral blood sample was collected from each donor, and TCR beta sequencing was performed on peripheral blood mononuclear cells. Genomic DNA was extracted from the blood cell samples with the Qiagen DNeasy Blood Extraction Kit. Overall study results and their limits: When HLA alleles, especially DR and DQ, strongly co-occurred, attributing TCR associations to individual alleles was difficult. A later analysis found that HLA-associated TCR beta chains were more clonally expanded and had lower generation probabilities than equally common non-associated chains. Broadly in line with IMGT annotations, most TCR beta V segments showed up in productive rearrangements about 90% or about 30% of the time in an earlier analysis of about 500 of the donors. A later analysis found that TCR association rates varied across HLA loci, with DRB1 alleles showing the most associated TCRs and HLA-C alleles the fewest. Only TCR beta chains were sequenced in this cohort, and the absence of alpha or paired-chain data limited detectable features. According to a later genetic analysis, donors in an Asian-associated ancestry cluster had fewer N-insertions in productive TCRs than the approximately 700-donor mean. The authors suggested that the approach could potentially be extended to other disease states and immunological phenotypes. A further reported finding was that TCR beta sequences accurately predicted the HLA-A and HLA-B alleles for most subjects in the first cohort. A later analysis found that most CMV-associated TCR beta chains appeared HLA-restricted, with HLA associations seemingly driven largely by CMV exposure. In a later analysis, 16,951 TCR beta sequences were associated with specific HLA alleles at a false discovery rate of 0.05. The sequencing pipeline was judged likely to have produced a cluster of highly shared sequence variants as a technical artifact. The only immune exposure information available for the cohort was CMV serostatus. Because the 87-base-pair reads could not distinguish some IMGT-functional V segments, including TRBV6-2 and TRBV6-3, those segments were excluded. HLA typing was unavailable for some donors at each locus, so association tests used only the typed subset. The classifier was reported to diagnose cytomegalovirus status with high specificity and sensitivity in both the original cohort and the validation cohort. Across donors, most TCR sequences were observed very rarely, whereas some public TCRs were present in many individuals. Linkage disequilibrium might explain the correlated functional status among segregating V segments, but an unknown experimental factor could not be ruled out. Presence/absence analyses assumed roughly uniform sequencing depth across donors, an assumption that may not hold. An association between a missense DCLRE1C variant and V-gene and J-gene trimming of TCR beta chains was found in a later genetic analysis and replicated in an independent cohort. According to a later analysis, parvovirus B19, influenza, CMV and Epstein-Barr virus appeared linked to several top co-occurrence clusters. Because counts were too low, about 15 rarely observed V segments, including chromosome 9 orphons, were left out of the earlier analysis of about 500 of the donors. A few of the identified cytomegalovirus-associated TCR beta chains were confirmed in vitro to be specific for cytomegalovirus antigens. In the study, around 150 TCR beta chains were listed as associated with cytomegalovirus.

The library was generated by the immunoSEQ multiplex PCR assay. For the multiplex PCR, a mixture combining 60 forward primers for TCR Vbeta segments and 13 reverse primers for TCR Jbeta segments was used. The CDR3 region of rearranged TCR beta genes was amplified from genomic DNA by a multiplex PCR assay. The amplified TCR beta libraries were sequenced on the Illumina HiSeq System as 87-base-pair reads. The source study handled its data this way. A later analysis counted about 80 million unique TCR beta chains across the 600 to 850 repertoires, and about 10 million of these chains were shared by at least two donors. A nearest-neighbor algorithm error-corrected the raw reads and collapsed the reads into unique sequences, merging closely related sequences to remove PCR and sequencing errors. V, D and J gene segments were assigned by aligning CDR3 sequences to IMGT reference sequences. For a sequence to be retained, a match of at least six nucleotides was required to both a V gene segment and a J gene segment. Rearrangements were classified as productive when the CDR3 lacked stop codons and remained in frame with V and J, and all other rearrangements were classified as non-productive. CDR3 was defined according to IMGT convention as the region running from the second conserved V-encoded cysteine to the conserved J-encoded phenylalanine. The earlier analysis of about 640 of the donors excluded any sequence lacking an unambiguous match to a single V gene segment. An earlier analysis of several hundred of the donors classified V segments as functional when productive rearrangements were above 56.7% and as segregating when the standard deviation between donors was above 5%. To diagnose cytomegalovirus status from the catalog of TCR beta chain sequences, a statistical classification framework was built. In a later analysis, TCR nucleotide sequences were compared against IMGT/GENE-DB human TR gene sequences so that V and J genes could be assigned. In a later analysis, CDR3 sequences and most-parsimonious VDJ recombination scenarios were assigned using the TCRdist pipeline. In a later analysis, each TCR beta chain was defined by its CDR3 amino acid sequence together with its V-gene family, and reads without a unique V-gene family were excluded. To address suspected cross-contamination and a sequencing artifact, a later analysis removed around 590 highly shared, low-generation-probability nucleotide sequences. A later analysis calculated a clonal expansion index for each public chain from normalized within-repertoire ranks of inferred template counts. Generation probabilities in a later analysis came from a VDJ recombination model fitted to out-of-frame rearrangements, and those results were checked against IGoR. Hypergeometric tests were used in a later analysis to score TCR-TCR, TCR-HLA and TCR-CMV co-occurrence, with a repertoire-size bias correction applied to the TCR pairs. False discovery rates were estimated in a later analysis by permuting HLA or CMV assignments 20 times. In a later analysis, co-occurring TCRs were grouped using DBSCAN, with TCRdist sequence similarity added in when clustering inside HLA-allele-positive subsets. For co-occurrence clustering, repertoires with fewer than 30,000 or more than 120,000 public chains were excluded, along with four or five repertoires with anomalous nucleotide sharing. TCRdb took this table from immuneACCESS and kept in-frame rearrangements with V and J called. Such tables lack part of the clones; where checked against another copy, unresolved V genes explain under half of the gap, and the rest is unexplained. V and J calls and clone size are copied from that table; D and trimming were computed from the DNA. For this sample there are about 90,000 clones; about 69% appear just once. The top ten hold about 16% of the sample.

Comment on this clone: Its antigen is still unknown. The input lacks base qualities; no much larger clone sits a single base away.

The chain joins TRBV7-2 to TRBJ2-7, with no D gene named confidently. This receptor was taken from a woman between 18 and 29 years old in good health and CMV-seropositive. The sequenced material came from PBMCs. The CDR3 loop reads CASSLDKNYEQYF. The DNA reads as follows: TGTGCCAGCAGCTTAGACAAGAACTACGAGCAGTACTTC. Full variable domain (CDR3 extended with the reference TRBV7-2 and TRBJ2-7 proteins): GAGVSQSPSNKVTEKGKDVELRCDPISGHTALYWYRQSLGQGLEFLIYFQGNSAPDKSGLPSDRFSAERTGGSVSTLTIQRTQQEDSAVYLCASSLDKNYEQYFGPGTRLTVT.